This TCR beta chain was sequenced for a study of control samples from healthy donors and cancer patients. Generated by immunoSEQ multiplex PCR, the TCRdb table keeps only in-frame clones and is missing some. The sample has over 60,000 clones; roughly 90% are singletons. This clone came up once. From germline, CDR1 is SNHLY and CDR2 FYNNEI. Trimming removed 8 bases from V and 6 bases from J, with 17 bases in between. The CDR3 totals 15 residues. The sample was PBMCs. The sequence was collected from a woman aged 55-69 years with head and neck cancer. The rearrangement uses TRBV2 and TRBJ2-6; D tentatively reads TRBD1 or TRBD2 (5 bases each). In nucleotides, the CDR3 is TGTGCCAGCGGGGACCCCGCTCTGTTGGCCAACGTCCTGACTTTC. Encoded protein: CASGDPALLANVLTF.